One sample yielded the 26 T cell receptor beta chains listed below, sequenced in a study of T-cell memory formation after mild COVID-19. TCRdb processed the 5' RACE reads anew with MiXCR; each CDR3 protein has one entry. The sample includes hundreds of thousands of distinct CDR3 sequences, roughly 13% of them seen just once. Sequencing was done on a sample of PBMCs or a T cell subset sorted from them (not recorded which). The receptor set was obtained from a man in his late teens or twenties who had mild COVID-19 (a few samples of this study predate the infection). Cell type and time point are not known.

The V gene is TRBV19, the J gene TRBJ2-5, with 12 bases lining up with TRBD2. The CDR3 extends over 17 amino acids. V shed 3 bases, J shed 2 bases, and the junction held 7 bases outside the gene matches. CDR1 is LNHDA and CDR2 is SQIVND in the germline V gene (reference sequence). In nucleotides, the CDR3 is TGTGCCAGTAGTATGCTCCCTAGCGGGGGGGTACAAGAGACCCAGTACTTC. Translation gives CASSMLPSGGVQETQYF.

This clonotype was observed many times. The chain uses TRBV6-6 and TRBJ2-5, with 7 bases aligning to TRBD1. This CDR3 is built from 13 residues. The V gene's germline CDR1 is MNHNY and CDR2 SVGAGI (reference sequence). The J segment lost 4 bases and the V segment lost 7 bases, leaving 6 bases of the junction unmatched. Here the CDR3 reads CASILGGGETQYF. The DNA for the CDR3 is TGTGCCAGCATCCTAGGGGGCGGAGAGACCCAGTACTTC.

The V gene is TRBV6-2 or TRBV6-3, the J gene TRBJ1-3; possible D gene TRBD1, 5 bases. CDR1 is MNHEY, CDR2 SVGEGT, per germline. The V and J ends lost 2 bases and 0 bases respectively, with 17 bases between them. The CDR3 contains 18 residues. CDR3 coding DNA: TGTGCCAGCAGTTACACACCTCCGGGACTCACCTCTGGAAACACCATATATTTT. Protein: CASSYTPPGLTSGNTIYF.

This chain links TRBV29-1 with TRBJ1-2; D is unresolved. The germline V gene encodes CDR1 SQVTM and CDR2 ANQGSEA. V was cut by 7 bases and J by 8 bases, with 11 bases left in between. The CDR3 extends over 10 amino acids. DNA for the CDR3: TGCAGCGCTGGAGATAGGGGCTACACCTTC. It translates to CSAGDRGYTF.

The chain links TRBV7-2 to TRBJ2-3, with 10 nucleotides matching TRBD2. The CDR3 runs 15 residues. V was clipped by 1 base and J by 4 bases; unmatched bases: 2. Germline lookup yields CDR1 SGHTA and CDR2 FQGNSA. CDR3 loop: CASSLGGLAPDTQYF. CDR3 bases: TGTGCCAGCAGCTTAGGGGGACTAGCGCCAGATACGCAGTATTTT.

The V call is TRBV6-6, the J call TRBJ1-5; TRBD1 aligns across 12 bases. J lost 3 bases, V lost 7 bases, and 10 bases had no gene match. CDR3 length: 17 amino acids. The germline V gene has CDR1 MNHNY and CDR2 SVGAGI (reference sequence). CDR3 loop: CASTRGTGGSLNQPQHF. CDR3 nucleotides: TGTGCCAGCACTCGAGGGACAGGGGGCTCCCTCAATCAGCCCCAGCATTTT.

This clonotype has only a few counts. The CDR3 sequence is CASSPQPQGAADTQYF. CDR3 sequence (DNA): TGCGCCAGCAGCCCCCAACCACAGGGGGCCGCAGATACGCAGTATTTT. The chain couples TRBV5-1 to TRBJ2-3, with 9 bases fitting TRBD1. Trimming cost V 4 bases and J 4 bases; bases outside gene matches: 10. This CDR3 is built from 16 residues. CDR1 is SGHRS, CDR2 YFSETQ, per germline.

In its sample, this clonotype was seen a few times. J is TRBJ2-7 and V is TRBV6-5; no firm D call. Trimming took off 8 bases at V and 1 base at J, with 12 bases between the two ends. CDR3 length equals 13 residues. Germline values: CDR1 MNHEY, CDR2 SVGAGI. CDR3 protein: CASCQSESYEQYF. DNA of the CDR3: TGTGCCAGCTGTCAGAGCGAATCCTACGAGCAGTACTTC.

The chain combines TRBV4-2 with TRBJ2-3, with 7 bases fitting TRBD2. This CDR3 contains 16 residues. V lost 4 bases to trimming and J lost 2 bases; unmatched junction nucleotides: 9. Germline CDR1 is LGHNA and CDR2 is YNFKEQ. The CDR3 here is CASSRAASGNTDTQYF. The CDR3 nucleotides are TGTGCCAGCAGCCGTGCGGCTAGCGGTAACACAGATACGCAGTATTTT.

This clonotype was seen a few times. The chain has TRBV6-4 and TRBJ2-7, with a tentative D call TRBD1 (5 bases). CDR1 and CDR2 from the germline V gene are MRHNA and SNTAGT. This CDR3 contains 14 residues. V was shortened by 3 bases and J by 0 bases, with 9 bases between the two germline ends. In DNA form, the CDR3 reads TGTGCCAGCAGTGAACAGGCGAGCTCCTACGAGCAGTACTTC. Amino acids: CASSEQASSYEQYF.

This chain connects TRBV18 to TRBJ1-2; TRBD1 matches at 7 bases. The CDR3 runs 15 residues. Germline lookup yields CDR1 KGHSH and CDR2 LQKENI. The V segment lost 2 bases and the J segment 2 bases; nucleotides outside the gene matches: 5. CDR3 DNA sequence: TGTGCCAGCTCACCATCCCCGGACAGGAACTATGGCTACACCTTC. This translates into CASSPSPDRNYGYTF.

This chain connects TRBV9 to TRBJ2-5, with 9 bases aligning to TRBD1. The ends lost 4 bases at V and 1 base at J; junction bases unmatched: 2. Germline CDR1 SGDLS, CDR2 YYNGEE. The length of the CDR3 is 14 residues. This chain's CDR3 is CASSPTGGQETQYF. The CDR3 DNA is TGTGCCAGCAGCCCGACAGGGGGCCAAGAGACCCAGTACTTC.

This clonotype was seen a few times. The chain joins TRBV5-6 to TRBJ1-6, with 10 bases fitting TRBD1. Germline CDR1 reads SGHDT; CDR2 reads YYEEEE. J was trimmed by 8 bases and V by 3 bases; bases with no gene match: 8. CDR3 length equals 16 residues. The CDR3 region is CASSSNRDRGHSPLHF. The CDR3 coding sequence is TGTGCCAGCAGCTCCAACCGGGACAGGGGACATTCACCCCTCCACTTT.

The chain recombines TRBV5-6 with TRBJ2-5; 7 nucleotides line up with TRBD2. Germline CDR1 reads SGHDT; CDR2 reads YYEEEE. The V segment lost 0 bases and the J segment 5 bases; nucleotides outside the gene matches: 4. CDR3 length equals 14 residues. The CDR3 region has the DNA TGTGCCAGCAGCTTGGTCAAGGGAGGGGAGACCCAGTACTTC. Its protein is CASSLVKGGETQYF.

The V and J genes are TRBV6-2 or TRBV6-3 and TRBJ1-6; 9 bases are shared with TRBD1. After removal of 7 bases from V and 9 bases from J, the junction contained 16 bases not matched to a gene. Per the germline V gene, CDR1 is MNHEY and CDR2 is SVGEGT. This CDR3 is 17 amino acids long. The CDR3 DNA follows: TGTGCCAGCACCACCAACCGGGACAGGGCGATCGGTTCACCCCTCCACTTT. Its protein product is CASTTNRDRAIGSPLHF.

There are a few counts of this clonotype. The V call is TRBV7-3, the J call TRBJ2-6; 7 bases fit TRBD1. Trimming removed 5 bases from V and 4 bases from J; junction bases left unmatched: 5. The germline CDR1 and CDR2 sequences are SGHTA and FQGTGA. The CDR3 length is 15 residues. The CDR3 nucleotides read TGTGCCAGCAGCGACAGGGTAACCGGGGCCAACGTCCTGACTTTC. Its translation is CASSDRVTGANVLTF.

At least ten counts were recorded for this clonotype. This rearrangement joins TRBV14 to TRBJ2-7; D remains ambiguous. Per the germline V gene, CDR1 is SGHDN and CDR2 is FVKESK. With 3 bases removed from V and 4 bases from J, the gap between germline ends came to 10 bases. This CDR3 region has 13 residues. The CDR3 loop is CASSQLGNYEQYF. In nucleotides, the CDR3 is TGTGCCAGCAGCCAGTTGGGAAATTACGAGCAGTACTTC.

This clonotype was recorded at least ten times. This chain uses TRBV6-2 or TRBV6-3 with TRBJ1-2; D unresolved. The CDR3 runs 13 residues. Trimming stripped 5 bases from V and 5 bases from J, with 12 bases between. CDR1 and CDR2 (germline): MNHEY, SVGEGT. The CDR3 coding sequence is TGTGCCAGCAGTCCGACGGTTCGGTATGGCTACACCTTC. Translating it yields CASSPTVRYGYTF.

This clonotype was counted a few times. The V call is TRBV5-4, the J call TRBJ2-1, with TRBD2 matching 13 bases. The CDR3 runs to 16 residues. V gave up 1 base and J gave up 3 bases; unmatched junction bases: 1. Germline loops: CDR1 SGHNT, CDR2 YYREEE (reference sequence). The CDR3 protein is CASSLRTSGGYNEQFF. The CDR3 DNA reads TGTGCCAGCAGCTTGCGGACTAGCGGGGGCTACAATGAGCAGTTCTTC.

A few counts support this clonotype. The genes are TRBV6-5 and TRBJ2-7; a weak D match, TRBD2 (5 bases). The CDR3 runs 13 residues. The germline gives CDR1 MNHEY, CDR2 SVGAGI. The germline V and J ends were trimmed by 2 bases and 4 bases, with 9 bases remaining between them. The CDR3 sequence is CASSYGWRYEQYF. CDR3 sequence (DNA): TGTGCCAGCAGTTACGGGTGGAGGTACGAGCAGTACTTC.

The rearrangement links TRBV11-2 to TRBJ2-2, with D unresolved. Trimming left V 4 bases short and J 7 bases short, with 7 bases between. CDR1 and CDR2 from the germline V gene are SGHAT and FQNNGV. The CDR3 has 12 amino acids. The CDR3 DNA reads TGTGCCAGCAGCTACGGCATCGGGGAGCTGTTTTTT. It encodes CASSYGIGELFF.

This clonotype was detected many times. The chain has TRBV7-2 and TRBJ2-5; D is unclear. V was trimmed by 0 bases and J by 5 bases, leaving 7 bases between them. In germline, CDR1 is SGHTA, CDR2 FQGNSA. This CDR3 comprises 13 residues. DNA of the CDR3: TGTGCCAGCAGCTTAGCGGGTATGGAGACCCAGTACTTC. As protein: CASSLAGMETQYF.

This clonotype was seen more than once but under ten times. The chain links TRBV7-9 to TRBJ2-7, with TRBD1 identical over 8 bases. The germline gives CDR1 SEHNR, CDR2 FQNEAQ (reference sequence). Losses at the gene ends were 6 bases for V and 7 bases for J; bases not matched to a gene: 8. This CDR3 region has 13 residues. CDR3 nucleotide sequence: TGTGCCAGCAGGTCCCAGGGGGCGCTTGAGCAGTACGTC. Translation gives CASRSQGALEQYV.

CDR3 sequence reads: CASLGTNEETQYF. CDR3 bases: TGTGCCAGCCTAGGGACGAACGAAGAGACCCAGTACTTC. This sequence joins TRBV7-9 and TRBJ2-5; D tentatively reads TRBD1 or TRBD2 (5 bases each). V lost 8 bases to trimming and J lost 3 bases, with 13 bases between them. Germline loops: CDR1 SEHNR, CDR2 FQNEAQ (reference sequence). This CDR3 region has 13 residues.

The CDR3 sequence: CASRARGEAFF. The CDR3 DNA follows: TGTGCCAGCAGAGCCCGGGGTGAAGCTTTCTTT. The V and J genes are TRBV6-2 or TRBV6-3 and TRBJ1-1; D unclear. Germline V gene sequence: CDR1 MNHEY, CDR2 SVGEGT. The CDR3 has 11 residues. Between the trimmed V and J ends, which lost 6 bases and 7 bases, there was a span of 9 bases.

This clonotype was counted at least ten times. The chain joins TRBV7-9 to TRBJ2-3, with D hard to call. Trimming cost V 3 bases and J 6 bases, with 7 bases left between them. The CDR3 totals 12 residues. From germline, CDR1 is SEHNR and CDR2 FQNEAQ (reference sequence). The DNA for the CDR3 is TGTGCCAGCAGCTTCTTGTTTGATACGCAGTATTTT. It codes for CASSFLFDTQYF.